This T cell receptor (beta chain) derives from a study of T cell responses to AZD1222 COVID-19 vaccine. Details on this clone: No antigen is known for it.

Study findings and constraints: Researchers took repertoire samples only after the peak T cell response had come. Following two doses of AZD1222, Spike-specific TCR breadth and depth rose. Targeting of unmutated variant regions was reportedly seen in nearly half of spike-specific TCRs. Recipients of AZD1222 seropositive at baseline numbered only 6 or 7.

Profiled with immunoSEQ multiplex PCR; TCRdb holds only in-frame clones, not every one. The sample consists of 85,000 to 95,000 clones, around 91% of them appearing once. The sample in question was peripheral blood, obtained on day 0 of AZD1222 vaccination. This clonotype was obtained from an adult in good health.

This chain's CDR3 is CASSDGGRAANEKLFF. The DNA for the CDR3 is TGTGCCAGCAGCGATGGTGGGCGTGCCGCTAATGAAAAACTGTTTTTT. V gene TRBV9 combines with J gene TRBJ1-4; no clear D gene. The V end was cut by 3 bases, the J end by 3 bases, with 15 bases between. Germline assignment: CDR1 SGDLS and CDR2 YYNGEE. This CDR3 has 16 residues.